Each of the 4 T cell receptor beta chains below was sequenced from the same sample in a study of OX40 agonist ivuxolimab in advanced cancers. Some clones are missing from TCRdb's copy, which holds only in-frame ones; the method was immunoSEQ multiplex PCR. The profile covers around 91,000 clones, with 75% to 90% appearing a single time and less than 0.2% taken by the ten largest. The input for sequencing was CD4+ or CD8+ T cells sorted from blood, taken in a trial of the OX40 agonist ivuxolimab. All receptors come from an adult with an advanced solid tumor such as melanoma, head and neck, liver or kidney cancer.

This chain uses TRBV6-5 with TRBJ1-5; D might be TRBD1 (5 bases). CDR1 and CDR2 from the germline V gene are MNHEY and SVGAGI. This CDR3 has 15 residues. The V end lost 5 bases, the J end lost 1 base, and 12 bases lay between the germline ends. DNA for the CDR3: TGTGCCAGCAGTACAGGACTGAAAAGCAATCAGCCCCAGCATTTT. It codes for CASSTGLKSNQPQHF.

The chain combines TRBV12-5 with TRBJ2-1, with 11 nucleotides matching TRBD2. This CDR3 contains 15 residues. The germline V gene encodes CDR1 LGHNT and CDR2 FRNRAP. With 2 bases clipped from V and 3 bases from J, the junction kept 0 bases outside the gene matches. CDR3 sequence reads: CASGLTSGGYNEQFF. The CDR3 region has the DNA TGTGCTAGTGGTTTGACTAGCGGGGGCTACAATGAGCAGTTCTTC.

This clone was recorded a few times. This chain links TRBV5-1 with TRBJ2-2, with 8 bases matching TRBD1. The CDR3 totals 15 residues. Trimming cost V 2 bases and J 6 bases; bases outside gene matches: 6. Germline V gives CDR1 SGHRS, CDR2 YFSETQ. The chain's CDR3 is CASSLWTGTAGELFF. CDR3 sequence (DNA): TGCGCCAGCAGCTTATGGACAGGGACCGCCGGGGAGCTGTTTTTT.

The chain links TRBV5-4 to TRBJ1-1; possible D gene TRBD1, 5 bases. Germline V gene lookup returns CDR1 SGHNT and CDR2 YYREEE (reference sequence). CDR3 size: 16 residues. The V end lost 4 bases, the J end lost 0 bases, and 16 bases lay between the germline ends. The CDR3 region is CASSPHIGAVNTEAFF. The CDR3 DNA reads TGTGCCAGCAGCCCGCATATAGGGGCCGTGAACACTGAAGCTTTCTTT.